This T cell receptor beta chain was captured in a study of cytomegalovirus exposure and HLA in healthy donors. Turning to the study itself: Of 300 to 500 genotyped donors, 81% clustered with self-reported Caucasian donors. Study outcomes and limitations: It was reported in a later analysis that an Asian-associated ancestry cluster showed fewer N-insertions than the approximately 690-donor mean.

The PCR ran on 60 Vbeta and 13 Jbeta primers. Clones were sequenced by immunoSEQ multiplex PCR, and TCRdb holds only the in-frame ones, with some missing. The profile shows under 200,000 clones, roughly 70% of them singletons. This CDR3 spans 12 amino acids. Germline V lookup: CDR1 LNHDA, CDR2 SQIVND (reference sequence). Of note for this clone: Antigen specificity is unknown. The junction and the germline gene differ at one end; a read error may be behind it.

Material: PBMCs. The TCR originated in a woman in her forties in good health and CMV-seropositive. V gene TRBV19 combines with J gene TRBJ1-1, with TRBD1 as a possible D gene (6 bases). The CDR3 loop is CASKGGSTEAFF. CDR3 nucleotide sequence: TGTGCGAGTAAAGGGGGTAGCACTGAAGCTTTCTTT.